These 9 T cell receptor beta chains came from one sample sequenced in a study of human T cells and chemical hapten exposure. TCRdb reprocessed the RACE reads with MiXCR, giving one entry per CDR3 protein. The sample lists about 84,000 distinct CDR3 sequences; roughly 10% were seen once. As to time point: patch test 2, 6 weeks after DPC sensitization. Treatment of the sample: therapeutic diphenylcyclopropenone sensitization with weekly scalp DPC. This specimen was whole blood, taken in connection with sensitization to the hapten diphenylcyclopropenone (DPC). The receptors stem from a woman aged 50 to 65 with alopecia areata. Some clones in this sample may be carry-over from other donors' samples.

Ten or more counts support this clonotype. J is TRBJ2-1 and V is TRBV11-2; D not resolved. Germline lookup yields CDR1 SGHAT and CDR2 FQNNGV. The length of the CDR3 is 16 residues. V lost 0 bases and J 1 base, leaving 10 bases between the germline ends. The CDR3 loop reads CASSLERLRSYNEQFF. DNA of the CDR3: TGTGCCAGCAGCTTAGAGCGACTCCGTTCCTACAATGAGCAGTTCTTC.

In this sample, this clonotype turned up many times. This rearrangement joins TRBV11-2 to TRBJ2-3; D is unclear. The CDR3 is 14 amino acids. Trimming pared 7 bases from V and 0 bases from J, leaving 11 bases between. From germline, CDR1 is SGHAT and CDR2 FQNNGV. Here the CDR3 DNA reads TGTGCCAGCACGAAACCCCAGAGCACAGATACGCAGTATTTT. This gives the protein CASTKPQSTDTQYF.

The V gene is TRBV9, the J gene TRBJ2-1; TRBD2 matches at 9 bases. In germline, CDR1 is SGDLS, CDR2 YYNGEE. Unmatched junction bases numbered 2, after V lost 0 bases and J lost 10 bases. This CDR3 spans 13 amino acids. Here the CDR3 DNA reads TGTGCCAGCAGCGTAGTCCTAGCGGGGGAGCAGTTCTTC. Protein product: CASSVVLAGEQFF. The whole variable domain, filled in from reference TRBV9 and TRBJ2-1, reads DSGVTQTPKHLITATGQRVTLRCSPRSGDLSVYWYQQSLDQGLQFLIQYYNGEERAKGNILERFSAQQFPDLHSELNLSSLELGDSALYFCASSVVLAGEQFFGPGTRLTVL.

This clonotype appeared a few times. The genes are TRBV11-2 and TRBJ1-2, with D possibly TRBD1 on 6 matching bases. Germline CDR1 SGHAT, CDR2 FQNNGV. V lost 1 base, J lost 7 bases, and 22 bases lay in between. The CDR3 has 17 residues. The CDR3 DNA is TGTGCCAGCAGCTTAGTCGGTGGGGGCCAGGGCGTCTTTGGCTACACCTTC. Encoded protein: CASSLVGGGQGVFGYTF.

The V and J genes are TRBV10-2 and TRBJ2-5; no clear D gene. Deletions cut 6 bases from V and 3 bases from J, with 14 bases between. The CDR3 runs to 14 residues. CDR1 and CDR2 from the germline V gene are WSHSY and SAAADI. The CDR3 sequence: CASRAILREETQYF. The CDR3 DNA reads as TGCGCCAGCAGGGCAATTCTACGAGAAGAGACCCAGTACTTC.

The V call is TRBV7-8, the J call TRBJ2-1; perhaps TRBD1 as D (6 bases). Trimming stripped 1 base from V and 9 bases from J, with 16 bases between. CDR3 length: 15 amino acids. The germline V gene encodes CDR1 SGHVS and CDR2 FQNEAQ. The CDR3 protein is CASSLGHRRGGEQFF. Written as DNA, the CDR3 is TGTGCCAGCAGCTTAGGGCACCGCAGGGGCGGTGAGCAGTTCTTC.

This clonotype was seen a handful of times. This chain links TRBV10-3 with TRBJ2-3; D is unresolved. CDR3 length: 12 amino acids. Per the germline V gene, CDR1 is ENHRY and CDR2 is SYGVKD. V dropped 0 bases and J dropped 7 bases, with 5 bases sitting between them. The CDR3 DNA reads TGTGCCATCAGTGAGTCGAGGAATACGCAGTATTTT. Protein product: CAISESRNTQYF.

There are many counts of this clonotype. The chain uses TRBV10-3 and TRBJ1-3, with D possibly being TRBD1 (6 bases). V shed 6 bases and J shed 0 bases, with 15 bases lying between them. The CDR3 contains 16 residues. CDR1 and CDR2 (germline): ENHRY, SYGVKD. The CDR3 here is CAISATGSSSGNTIYF. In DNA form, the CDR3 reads TGTGCCATCAGCGCGACAGGATCGAGCTCTGGAAACACCATATATTTT.

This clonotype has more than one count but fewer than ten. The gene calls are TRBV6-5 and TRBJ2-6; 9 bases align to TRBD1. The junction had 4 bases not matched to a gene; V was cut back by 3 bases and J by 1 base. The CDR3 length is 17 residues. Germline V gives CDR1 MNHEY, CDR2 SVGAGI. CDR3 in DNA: TGTGCCAGCAGTTATGACAGGGGGATATCTGGGGCCAACGTCCTGACTTTC. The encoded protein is CASSYDRGISGANVLTF.